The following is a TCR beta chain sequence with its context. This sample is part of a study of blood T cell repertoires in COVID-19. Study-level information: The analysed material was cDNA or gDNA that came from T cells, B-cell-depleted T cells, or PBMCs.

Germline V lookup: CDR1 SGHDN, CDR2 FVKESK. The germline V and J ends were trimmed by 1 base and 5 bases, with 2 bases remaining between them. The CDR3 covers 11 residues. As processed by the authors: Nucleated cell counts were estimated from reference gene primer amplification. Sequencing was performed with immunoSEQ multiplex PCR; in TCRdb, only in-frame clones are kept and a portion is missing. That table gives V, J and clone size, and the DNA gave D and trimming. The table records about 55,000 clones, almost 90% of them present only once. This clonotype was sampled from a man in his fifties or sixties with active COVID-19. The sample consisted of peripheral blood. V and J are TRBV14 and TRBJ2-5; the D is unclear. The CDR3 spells CASSQAETQYF. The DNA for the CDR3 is TGTGCCAGCAGCCAAGCTGAGACCCAGTACTTC.